This TCR beta chain is drawn from a study of OX40 agonist ivuxolimab in advanced cancers. Looking at the study overall: Ivuxolimab was a fully human IgG2 agonistic monoclonal antibody targeting the costimulatory receptor OX40 (CD134). Intravenous ivuxolimab was administered to patients every 2 weeks at six dose levels: 0.01, 0.1, 0.3, 1.5, 3 and 10 mg/kg. Among the 52 dose-escalation patients, some 20 had hepatocellular carcinoma, about 15 melanoma, 9 renal cell carcinoma and 9 head and neck cancer. In the dose-escalation cohort, around four fifths of patients were male, and the mean age was approximately 60 years with a range of about 20 to 80. Prior anti-PD-1, anti-PD-L1 or anti-CTLA-4 therapy was permitted, and 40% to 50% of dose-escalation patients had received checkpoint inhibitors. Partial responses occurred in three dose-escalation patients: two with cutaneous melanoma and one with hepatocellular carcinoma. Peripheral TCRbeta sequencing aimed to test whether ivuxolimab altered TCR sequence diversity and caused clonal T-cell expansion. The paper describes the monotherapy dose-escalation part (N ≈ 49 patients) of the phase I trial of ivuxolimab.

Patients with autoimmune disease history or receiving systemic immunosuppression were excluded from the trial. Peripheral blood for TCR sequencing was collected from all dose cohorts at baseline, on cycle 4 day 1, and on cycle 7 day 1. Samples were obtained from an open-label, multicenter, first-in-human phase I dose-escalation trial of ivuxolimab. Adults with locally advanced or metastatic head and neck squamous cell, hepatocellular, melanoma or renal cell carcinoma were enrolled in the trial. Before TCR sequencing, CD4+ T cells and CD8+ T cells were sorted from peripheral blood as separate populations. The paper as a whole reports these results and caveats: Partial responders in the 0.1-3.0 mg/kg groups had among the lowest normalized peripheral clonal expansion, especially among CD8+ T cells. After ivuxolimab, more expanded clones were found on average in CD8+ T cells than in CD4+ T cells. At doses of 0.1 to 3.0 mg/kg, clonal expansion of both CD4+ and CD8+ T cells in blood was seen between baseline and week 6. Low levels of normalized T-cell clonal expansion were also seen in some patients who did not respond. Which antigens the clonally expanded peripheral T cells were specific for was not determined.

CDR1 and CDR2 are read off the germline V gene as MGHRA and YSYEKL. V lost 1 base and J lost 7 bases; the stretch between them is 20 bases long. Including the terminal cysteine and phenylalanine, the CDR3 comprises 17 residues. The sequence is cut down to CDR3 DNA, 51 bases in frame from base 1. Turning to this clone: This receptor's antigen is unknown. Within one base of it there is no much larger clone, and no base qualities were kept.

Genomic DNA was isolated from the sorted cells so that the TCRbeta CDR3 region could be sequenced. The immunoSEQ Assay was used to sequence the TCRbeta CDR3 regions. In its TCRdb copy, this immuneACCESS table keeps in-frame sequences only and misses some clones. Where compared with another copy, unresolved V genes explain less than half of these, and the others have no known cause. Within this sample are 50,000 to 75,000 clones, with approximately 88% of them counted one time only. Together, the top ten hold approximately 0.8% of the sample. The V and J segments used are TRBV4-1 and TRBJ2-4, with TRBD2 perhaps the D gene, on 5 matching bases. Sequenced here: CD4+ or CD8+ T cells sorted from blood, sampled in a trial of the OX40 agonist ivuxolimab. This receptor was identified in an adult with an advanced solid tumor such as melanoma, head and neck, liver or kidney cancer. In nucleotide form, the sequence is TGCGCCAGCAGCCAAGTCGTGACCTTCCGAACTAGGAACATTCAGTACTTC. This yields the protein CASSQVVTFRTRNIQYF.